The sequence of this T cell receptor beta chain was determined in a study of T-cell reconstitution after alpha-beta-depleted transplantation in children. As it was prepared, the TCRbeta library received unique molecular identifiers. TCRdb re-analysed the PCR reads in MiXCR, keeping a single row per CDR3 protein. The sample has roughly 190,000 distinct CDR3 sequences, about 14% seen once. This clonotype has ten or more counts. The CDR3 has 16 residues. Trimming removed 5 bases at V and 4 bases at J, with 20 bases between. CDR1 is SNHLY and CDR2 is FYNNEI in the germline V gene. This chain connects TRBV2 to TRBJ1-2; D is uncertain. Sequenced here: PBMCs from the stem cell graft donor, sampled from the stem cell graft. This clonotype was obtained from a human donor who donated a stem cell graft to a child with acute lymphoblastic leukemia. The DNA for the CDR3 is TGTGCCAGCAGTTATAACGGTTCTCCCTTCCCCTATGGCTACACCTTC. Amino acids: CASSYNGSPFPYGYTF.